Following are 18 T cell receptor beta chains from one sample sequenced in a study of OX40 agonist ivuxolimab in advanced cancers. Produced via immunoSEQ multiplex PCR; TCRdb's table is partial and in-frame only. The repertoire holds tens of thousands of clones, with about 90% as singletons. Sequenced here: CD4+ or CD8+ T cells sorted from blood, sampled in a trial of the OX40 agonist ivuxolimab. The origin of the receptors is an adult with an advanced solid tumor such as melanoma, head and neck, liver or kidney cancer.

This clone has a single count. V and J are TRBV5-1 and TRBJ2-3; 12 nucleotides line up with TRBD1. Losses at the gene ends were 4 bases for V and 2 bases for J; bases not matched to a gene: 23. The germline V gene encodes CDR1 SGHRS and CDR2 YFSETQ. The CDR3 loop spans 22 amino acids. The CDR3 sequence: CASSNRDRGPSYAPRDTDTQYF. In DNA, the CDR3 is TGCGCCAGCAGCAACCGGGACAGGGGGCCAAGTTACGCTCCCAGAGACACAGATACGCAGTATTTT.

CDR3 amino acids: CASSLAGRTRDEQFF. DNA of the CDR3: TGTGCCAGCAGCTTGGCAGGGCGAACTAGGGATGAGCAGTTCTTC. This rearrangement joins TRBV7-2 to TRBJ2-1; perhaps D is TRBD1 or TRBD2 (5 bases each). This CDR3 has 15 amino acids. V dropped 3 bases and J dropped 8 bases, with 17 bases sitting between them. Germline V gives CDR1 SGHTA, CDR2 FQGNSA. Drawing the rest from reference TRBV7-2 and TRBJ2-1, the complete variable domain is GAGVSQSPSNKVTEKGKDVELRCDPISGHTALYWYRQSLGQGLEFLIYFQGNSAPDKSGLPSDRFSAERTGGSVSTLTIQRTQQEDSAVYLCASSLAGRTRDEQFFGPGTRLTVL.

The genes are TRBV5-1 and TRBJ2-1, with unresolved D. V lost 2 bases to trimming and J lost 0 bases, with 6 bases between them. The length of the CDR3 is 14 residues. The germline gives CDR1 SGHRS, CDR2 YFSETQ. CDR3 amino acids: CASSFTSSYNEQFF. Written as DNA, the CDR3 is TGCGCCAGCAGCTTTACGAGCTCCTACAATGAGCAGTTCTTC.

This clone has just a few counts. This chain connects TRBV10-3 to TRBJ2-7, with D perhaps assigned TRBD1 or TRBD2 (5 bases each). V gave up 2 bases and J gave up 4 bases, with 6 bases separating them. CDR3 length equals 12 residues. Germline values: CDR1 ENHRY, CDR2 SYGVKD. This CDR3 reads CAISEGGYEQYV. CDR3 nucleotide sequence: TGTGCCATCAGTGAGGGGGGATACGAGCAGTACGTC.

The chain employs TRBV5-6 and TRBJ1-1; the match to TRBD1 covers 7 bases. CDR3 length: 16 amino acids. Germline lookup yields CDR1 SGHDT and CDR2 YYEEEE. Trimming at V came to 3 bases and at J to 5 bases, leaving 13 bases not matched to a gene. The CDR3 DNA sequence: TGTGCCAGCAGCTCCGAGACAGGGCACACGCGAACTGAAGCTTTCTTT. Protein product: CASSSETGHTRTEAFF.

The chain links TRBV18 to TRBJ1-1, with D maybe TRBD1 (5 bases). The CDR3 is 14 residues long. In germline, CDR1 is KGHSH, CDR2 LQKENI. V was trimmed by 6 bases and J by 11 bases, leaving 22 bases between them. CDR3 in DNA: TGTGCCAGCTCTCTGTTGGGGGGTTTCCTCCGGGCTTTCTTT. It yields the protein CASSLLGGFLRAFF.

The V gene is TRBV19, the J gene TRBJ1-6; no definite D call. The CDR3 is 16 residues long. The ends were cut back, 4 bases at V and 10 bases at J, with 20 bases in the middle. Germline CDR1 reads LNHDA; CDR2 reads SQIVND (reference sequence). CDR3 coding DNA: TGTGCCAGTAGTAGGAGGACGGAGTTAGGGCGGTCACCCCTCCACTTT. Translated: CASSRRTELGRSPLHF.

This clone was detected only once. The chain joins TRBV19 to TRBJ1-2; D not resolved. The germline CDR1 and CDR2 sequences are LNHDA and SQIVND (reference sequence). The V end lost 6 bases, the J end lost 3 bases, and 8 bases lay between the germline ends. The CDR3 is 12 amino acids. This CDR3 reads CASRGRDYGYTF. As DNA, the CDR3 is TGTGCCAGTAGAGGGAGGGACTATGGCTACACCTTC.

The chain couples TRBV5-6 to TRBJ1-3, with D unclear. V was shortened by 4 bases and J by 1 base, with 9 bases between the two germline ends. The CDR3 loop spans 14 amino acids. CDR1 is SGHDT, CDR2 YYEEEE, per germline. For the CDR3, the DNA is TGTGCCAGCAGCGGCCTGCCTTCTGGAAACACCATATATTTT. Translated, it gives CASSGLPSGNTIYF.

The rearrangement joins TRBV7-9 to TRBJ2-7, with 9 positions matching TRBD2. Germline CDR1 reads SEHNR; CDR2 reads FQNEAQ (reference sequence). J lost 5 bases, V lost 5 bases, and 13 bases had no gene match. This CDR3 is 16 amino acids long. As DNA, the CDR3 is TGTGCCAGCAGCACCGACCTTAGCGGGAGAAGCGACGAGCAGTACTTC. Translated, it gives CASSTDLSGRSDEQYF.

The chain employs TRBV19 and TRBJ2-3; TRBD2 matches at 7 bases. V trimming: 2 bases; J trimming: 0 bases; junction bases outside the gene matches: 8. This CDR3 comprises 17 residues. Germline V gene data show CDR1 as LNHDA and CDR2 as SQIVND (reference sequence). The CDR3 reads CASSISLASGSTDTQYF. CDR3 coding DNA: TGTGCCAGTAGTATATCTTTGGCTAGCGGTAGCACAGATACGCAGTATTTT.

The V gene is TRBV13, the J gene TRBJ2-1; a possible D gene is TRBD2 (5 bases). With 4 bases removed from V and 5 bases from J, the gap between germline ends came to 21 bases. CDR3 size: 17 residues. From germline, CDR1 is PRHDT and CDR2 FYEKMQ (reference sequence). CDR3 bases: TGTGCCAGCAGCTCCCATCGGGGTAGCGTCCGCAACAATGAGCAGTTCTTC. This gives the protein CASSSHRGSVRNNEQFF.

The chain carries TRBV28 and TRBJ2-2, with D possibly matching TRBD2 (5 bases). Germline CDR1 reads MDHEN; CDR2 reads SYDVKM. Trimming stripped 5 bases from V and 1 base from J, with 8 bases between. The CDR3 totals 14 residues. CDR3 loop: CASSKRVNTGELFF. In DNA, the CDR3 is TGTGCCAGCAGTAAGAGGGTGAACACCGGGGAGCTGTTTTTT.

The table lists this clone with a count of one. The chain has TRBV6-5 and TRBJ1-1; D not resolved. Germline assignment: CDR1 MNHEY and CDR2 SVGAGI. Trimming took off 0 bases at V and 0 bases at J, with 8 bases between the two ends. CDR3 length: 15 residues. CDR3 nucleotide sequence: TGTGCCAGCAGTTACTCGATTACCATGAACACTGAAGCTTTCTTT. Translating it yields CASSYSITMNTEAFF.

The chain uses TRBV9 and TRBJ2-3; 10 bases are a match to TRBD2. V lost 3 bases, J lost 6 bases, and 7 bases stayed unmatched. Germline assignment: CDR1 SGDLS and CDR2 YYNGEE. There are 15 residues in the CDR3. Here the CDR3 DNA reads TGTGCCAGCAGCGCCGGGACTAGCGACCGGGATACGCAGTATTTT. Amino acids: CASSAGTSDRDTQYF. Together with reference TRBV9 and TRBJ2-3, the CDR3 gives the full variable domain: DSGVTQTPKHLITATGQRVTLRCSPRSGDLSVYWYQQSLDQGLQFLIQYYNGEERAKGNILERFSAQQFPDLHSELNLSSLELGDSALYFCASSAGTSDRDTQYFGPGTRLTVL.

The rearrangement joins TRBV5-6 to TRBJ1-1; perhaps TRBD1 as D (6 bases). V was shortened by 3 bases and J by 12 bases, with 15 bases between the two germline ends. The germline gives CDR1 SGHDT, CDR2 YYEEEE. There are 12 residues in the CDR3. CDR3 nucleotides: TGTGCCAGCAGCTCCAACAGGGAAAGTACTTTCTTT. The encoded protein is CASSSNRESTFF.

The chain links TRBV21-1 to TRBJ2-7; the listed D gene, TRBD1, was not tested against the DNA. TRBV21-1 is tagged as a pseudogene. There are 15 residues in the CDR3. CDR3 in DNA: TGTGCCAGCAGCCCCCAGGGGAAGGAGGCGGACGAGCAGTACGTC. This codes for CASSPQGKEADEQYV.

The CDR3: CASAQRGHRNTEAFF. The CDR3 nucleotides are TGTGCCAGTGCCCAAAGGGGTCATAGGAACACTGAAGCTTTCTTT. The rearrangement uses TRBV19 and TRBJ1-1, with a possible D match to TRBD1 (5 bases). Germline V CDR1 and CDR2: LNHDA, SQIVND (reference sequence). This CDR3 has 15 amino acids. The ends were cut back, 8 bases at V and 1 base at J, with 17 bases in the middle.